This is a list of T cell receptor beta chains from one sample in a study of sequential checkpoint blockade in melanoma. Here immunoSEQ multiplex PCR was the method, and the copy in TCRdb shows in-frame clones only, minus some. The sample carries 5,500 to 6,500 clones, roughly 87% recorded once. The sequencing used CD8+ T cells sorted from blood (inferred from file names), collected from a patient given nivolumab and ipilimumab in sequence. These receptors originate from a human donor with melanoma. Each CDR3 is given with its conserved first and last residue. The D gene is left open where the match is weak. Size is stated for part of the rows, as once, few or many counts, or as a class when the clone is expanded.

V,J,D,size,CDR3,DNA
TRBV28,TRBJ2-5,TRBD1,NA,CASSGPGTDPKETQYF,TGTGCCAGCAGTGGACCGGGGACAGACCCGAAAGAGACCCAGTACTTC
TRBV7-3,TRBJ2-1,NA,NA,CASSLIFGGANEQFF,TGTGCCAGCAGCTTAATCTTTGGGGGGGCTAATGAGCAGTTCTTC
TRBV7-9,TRBJ2-1,TRBD2,once,CASSVGGSNEQFF,TGTGCCAGCAGCGTGGGGGGGTCCAATGAGCAGTTCTTC
TRBV9,TRBJ2-7,TRBD1,NA,CASTPGTGAYEQYF,TGTGCCAGCACCCCCGGGACAGGGGCCTACGAGCAGTACTTC
TRBV7-9,TRBJ2-7,NA,NA,CASSLRSYEQYF,TGTGCCAGCAGCTTACGGTCCTACGAGCAGTACTTC
TRBV15,TRBJ2-5,TRBD2,NA,CATSQRYTSGKETQYF,TGTGCCACCAGTCAGAGATATACTAGCGGGAAAGAGACCCAGTACTTC
TRBV7-6,TRBJ2-7,NA,NA,CASSFSDTYEQYF,TGTGCCAGCAGCTTTAGCGATACCTACGAGCAGTACTTC
TRBV5-1,TRBJ1-2,NA,NA,CASSLVTANYGYTF,TGCGCCAGCAGCTTGGTAACAGCTAACTATGGCTACACCTTC
TRBV9,TRBJ2-1,TRBD1,NA,CASSVVSTGGNEQFF,TGTGCCAGCAGCGTAGTATCGACAGGGGGCAATGAGCAGTTCTTC
TRBV9,TRBJ2-7,TRBD2,few,CASSTGLAGGYYEQYF,TGTGCCAGCAGCACCGGACTAGCGGGAGGGTACTACGAGCAGTACTTC
TRBV2,TRBJ1-6,NA,NA,CASSDYGRDYNSPLHF,TGTGCCAGCAGTGATTATGGACGGGACTATAATTCACCCCTCCACTTT
TRBV6-4,TRBJ1-2,TRBD1,NA,CASSPGTGLYGYTF,TGTGCCAGCAGCCCCGGGACAGGGCTCTATGGCTACACCTTC
TRBV2,TRBJ2-7,TRBD2,NA,CASSEVLAGIYEQYF,TGTGCCAGCAGTGAAGTGCTAGCGGGGATCTACGAGCAGTACTTC
TRBV27,TRBJ2-7,NA,NA,CASSIPGAGVFEQYF,TGTGCCAGCAGTATACCCGGGGCAGGGGTTTTCGAGCAGTACTTC
TRBV10-3,TRBJ2-7,TRBD1,NA,CAIRDRGSHEQYF,TGTGCCATCCGGGACAGGGGGTCTCACGAGCAGTACTTC
TRBV19,TRBJ1-2,NA,few,CASSRHPSGVGGYTF,TGTGCCAGTAGCAGACACCCCTCAGGGGTAGGAGGCTACACCTTC
TRBV19,TRBJ2-7,NA,NA,CASSLGLTYEQYF,TGTGCCAGTAGTCTCGGACTGACCTACGAGCAGTACTTC
TRBV5-6,TRBJ1-1,NA,NA,CASRPQGNGNTEAFF,TGTGCCAGCAGACCGCAGGGAAACGGGAACACTGAAGCTTTCTTT
TRBV6-5,TRBJ1-1,NA,NA,CASRPGVGTEAFF,TGTGCCAGCAGGCCGGGGGTGGGCACTGAAGCTTTCTTT
TRBV5-1,TRBJ1-5,NA,NA,CASSLDSYSNQPQHF,TGTGCCAGCAGCCTCGACAGTTATAGCAATCAGCCCCAGCATTTT
TRBV15,TRBJ2-2,NA,NA,CATTLKRNTGELFF,TGTGCCACCACACTTAAGCGGAACACCGGGGAGCTGTTTTTT
TRBV5-1,TRBJ2-1,NA,NA,CASSLGWGQVAVDNEQFF,TGCGCCAGCAGCTTGGGATGGGGGCAGGTTGCGGTCGACAATGAGCAGTTCTTC
TRBV27,TRBJ2-7,TRBD1,NA,CASSPLPGTGGYEQYF,TGTGCCAGCAGTCCCTTACCCGGGACAGGGGGCTACGAGCAGTACTTC
TRBV6-5,TRBJ2-7,NA,NA,CASSYLGWYEQYF,TGTGCCAGCAGTTACTTGGGCTGGTACGAGCAGTACTTC
TRBV4-1,TRBJ2-7,TRBD2,once,CASSQDLREPYEQYF,TGCGCCAGCAGCCAAGATCTGCGGGAGCCCTACGAGCAGTACTTC
TRBV7-8,TRBJ2-3,TRBD2,NA,CASSLWTSGSTDTQYF,TGTGCCAGCAGCTTATGGACTAGCGGTAGCACAGATACGCAGTATTTT
TRBV7-6,TRBJ2-7,NA,NA,CASSLAGVAEQYF,TGTGCCAGCAGCTTAGCGGGAGTGGCCGAGCAGTACTTC
TRBV11-2,TRBJ1-1,TRBD1,NA,CASSSTGTGRTEAFF,TGTGCCAGCAGCTCGACCGGGACAGGGAGGACTGAAGCTTTCTTT
TRBV16,TRBJ2-1,TRBD1,NA,CASSHRDRAYNEQFF,TGTGCCAGCAGCCACCGGGACAGGGCCTACAATGAGCAGTTCTTC
TRBV7-9,TRBJ1-4,NA,NA,CASSPPDQGEKLFF,TGTGCCAGCAGCCCGCCGGATCAGGGTGAAAAACTGTTTTTT
TRBV25-1,TRBJ2-3,NA,NA,CASSEGRGGTDTQYF,TGTGCCAGCAGTGAAGGCAGGGGAGGCACAGATACGCAGTATTTT
TRBV5-4,TRBJ1-2,NA,NA,CASRWPGENYGYTF,TGTGCCAGCCGCTGGCCCGGGGAAAACTATGGCTACACCTTC
TRBV28,TRBJ2-7,NA,NA,CASSPRAREQYF,TGTGCCAGCAGTCCGAGGGCGAGGGAGCAGTACTTC
TRBV7-8,TRBJ2-1,TRBD2,NA,CASSFTSGPYNEQFF,TGTGCCAGCAGCTTTACTAGCGGTCCCTACAATGAGCAGTTCTTC
TRBV15,TRBJ2-4,TRBD1,few,CATSAGTGDEDIQYF,TGTGCCACCAGCGCAGGGACAGGGGACGAAGACATTCAGTACTTC
TRBV5-8,TRBJ2-1,NA,NA,CASSLGGRRGGSYNEQFF,TGTGCCAGCAGCTTAGGGGGGCGCCGCGGGGGATCCTACAATGAGCAGTTCTTC
TRBV4-1,TRBJ1-2,TRBD1,few,CASSHLNRGYGYTF,TGCGCCAGCAGCCACCTCAACAGGGGCTATGGCTACACCTTC
TRBV12-1,TRBJ2-2,NA,NA,CASSVGTSGSGGTGELFF,TGTGCCAGCAGCGTGGGGACTAGCGGGAGCGGGGGCACCGGGGAGCTGTTTTTT
TRBV28,TRBJ2-1,TRBD2,NA,CASKAQGLAETHNEQFF,TGTGCCAGCAAAGCCCAAGGGCTAGCGGAAACCCACAATGAGCAGTTCTTC
TRBV6-1,TRBJ1-5,NA,NA,CASSVSGDSNQPQHF,TGTGCCAGCAGTGTGTCAGGGGATAGCAATCAGCCCCAGCATTTT
TRBV7-8,TRBJ2-3,TRBD2,NA,CASSSTSGRLLDTQYF,TGTGCCAGCAGCTCGACTAGCGGGAGATTATTAGATACGCAGTATTTT
TRBV7-9,TRBJ2-4,TRBD2,NA,CASSQEQISGRAAKNIQYF,TGTGCCAGCAGCCAAGAACAAATTAGCGGGAGGGCCGCCAAAAACATTCAGTACTTC
TRBV4-2,TRBJ2-3,TRBD2,NA,CASSPTPGLAGDTQYF,TGTGCCAGCAGCCCTACTCCGGGACTAGCGGGAGATACGCAGTATTTT
TRBV11-2,TRBJ1-2,NA,NA,CASSTATAEYGYTF,TGTGCCAGCAGCACCGCGACAGCTGAATATGGCTACACCTTC
TRBV5-1,TRBJ1-1,NA,NA,CASSLRHPNTEAFF,TGCGCCAGCAGCTTAAGACACCCGAACACTGAAGCTTTCTTT
TRBV6-5,TRBJ2-7,NA,few,CASCSRPDSSYEQYF,TGTGCCAGCTGCTCGCGCCCAGACAGTTCCTACGAGCAGTACTTC